This TCR beta chain was sequenced in a study of T cells in Graves' hyperthyroidism and ophthalmopathy. Whole-study results and caveats: The authors' 13 V-J model separated ophthalmopathy from stable hyperthyroidism.

If no ophthalmopathy progression occurred within 18 months, Graves' hyperthyroidism was stable. The CDR3 covers 15 residues. Germline V gene sequence: CDR1 SGHTA, CDR2 FQGTGA. With 2 bases removed from V and 0 bases from J, the gap between germline ends came to 7 bases. On this clonotype itself: Its antigen is still unknown.

The TCR beta CDR3 regions underwent amplification using RNA transcripts as the source. The HTBI primer set was used in a first-round RT-PCR of the TCR CDR3. TCRdb re-derived calls from the multiplex PCR reads in MiXCR, one entry per CDR3 protein. In the table there are under 350,000 distinct CDR3 sequences, 15% to 20% of which are singletons. The TCR sequence derives from a woman between 50 and 59 years old with Graves' hyperthyroidism. What was sequenced was blood. This chain joins TRBV7-3 and TRBJ2-2; D gene uncertain. The CDR3 protein is CASSLGPPNTGELFF. CDR3 DNA sequence: TGTGCCAGCAGCTTAGGGCCCCCGAACACCGGGGAGCTGTTTTTT.